Following are 24 T cell receptor beta chains from one sample sequenced in a study of cytomegalovirus exposure and HLA in healthy donors. The primer mix had 60 Vbeta and 13 Jbeta primers. Only in-frame clones appear in the TCRdb table, and some are missing; sequencing was by immunoSEQ multiplex PCR. The sample records 90,000 to 110,000 clones, 77% being singletons. The sample was PBMCs. The receptors come from a woman between 35 and 50 years old in good health and CMV-seropositive.

This sequence joins TRBV29-1 and TRBJ2-1, with TRBD2 identical over 16 bases. The germline V gene encodes CDR1 SQVTM and CDR2 ANQGSEA. V lost 6 bases, J lost 7 bases, and 12 bases stayed unmatched. The CDR3 covers 17 residues. The CDR3: CSVFTPGLAGGRNEQFF. The CDR3, as DNA: TGCAGCGTCTTTACTCCGGGACTAGCGGGAGGGCGAAATGAGCAGTTCTTC.

This rearrangement joins TRBV7-8 to TRBJ2-5; TRBD1 aligns across 7 bases. Germline lookup yields CDR1 SGHVS and CDR2 FQNEAQ. The CDR3 spans 15 residues. Trimming cost V 5 bases and J 5 bases; bases outside gene matches: 11. CDR3 in amino acids: CASSRGGAVGETQYF. CDR3 bases: TGTGCCAGCAGCCGAGGGGGCGCGGTCGGTGAGACCCAGTACTTC.

Here the CDR3 reads CASSPTSGRDYEQYF. The DNA of the CDR3 is TGTGCCAGCAGTCCGACTAGCGGGAGAGACTACGAGCAGTACTTC. V usage is TRBV28 and J usage is TRBJ2-7; 12 bases agree with TRBD2. V shed 5 bases, J shed 3 bases, and the junction held 5 bases outside the gene matches. Germline V lookup: CDR1 MDHEN, CDR2 SYDVKM. The CDR3 is 15 residues long. The variable domain in full, completed from reference TRBV28 and TRBJ2-7, reads DVKVTQSSRYLVKRTGEKVFLECVQDMDHENMFWYRQDPGLGLRLIYFSYDVKMKEKGDIPEGYSVSREKKERFSLILESASTNQTSMYLCASSPTSGRDYEQYFGPGTRLTVT.

V is TRBV19 and J is TRBJ2-5; 8 bases align to TRBD2. Germline-derived CDR1 and CDR2 are LNHDA and SQIVND (reference sequence). V gave up 7 bases and J gave up 5 bases; unmatched junction bases: 9. This CDR3 region has 14 residues. CDR3 DNA: TGTGCCAGTACCGCCGGGGGGGGGAGCGAGACCCAGTACTTC. It codes for CASTAGGGSETQYF.

The V and J genes are TRBV7-6 and TRBJ2-1, with TRBD2 identical over 9 bases. The germline CDR1 and CDR2 sequences are SGHVS and FNYEAQ. The length of the CDR3 is 15 residues. J gave up 8 bases and V 5 bases, and 10 bases lay outside the gene matches. The CDR3, as DNA: TGTGCCAGCAGCCCTAGCGGGATCGGCCAAGATGAGCAGTTCTTC. It specifies CASSPSGIGQDEQFF.

The rearrangement uses TRBV11-2 and TRBJ1-3; D perhaps matches TRBD1 (5 bases). Germline V gene data show CDR1 as SGHAT and CDR2 as FQNNGV. There are 15 residues in the CDR3. The germline V and J ends were trimmed by 5 bases and 0 bases, with 11 bases remaining between them. The CDR3 DNA reads TGTGCCAGCAGCCGTCAGGGCCTCTCTGGAAACACCATATATTTT. It translates to CASSRQGLSGNTIYF.

The chain recombines TRBV6-1 with TRBJ2-1; D remains unclear. Trimming took off 3 bases at V and 0 bases at J, with 18 bases between the two ends. The CDR3 is 18 residues long. The V gene's germline CDR1 is MNHNS and CDR2 SASEGT. The CDR3: CASSDNVKAESSYNEQFF. As DNA, the CDR3 is TGTGCCAGCAGTGACAACGTAAAGGCGGAAAGCTCCTACAATGAGCAGTTCTTC.

The chain couples TRBV7-9 to TRBJ2-5; D unclear. The end of the DNA fits TRBJ2-7 better, so the J call may be wrong. Germline loops: CDR1 SEHNR, CDR2 FQNEAQ (reference sequence). The CDR3 spans 13 residues. CDR3 nucleotide sequence: TGTGCCAGCAGCCGAGACAACTCCTACGAGCAGTACTTC. Amino acid sequence: CASSRDNSYEQYF.

The CDR3, as DNA: TGTGCCATCAGTCGACGGGGGGACCTTATCACCGGGGAGCTGTTTTTT. Its protein product is CAISRRGDLITGELFF. The chain employs TRBV10-3 and TRBJ2-2; 7 bases are a match to TRBD2. V lost 5 bases, J lost 4 bases, and 10 bases stayed unmatched. Per the germline V gene, CDR1 is ENHRY and CDR2 is SYGVKD. The CDR3 sequence is 16 residues long.

V and J are TRBV7-3 and TRBJ1-5; D remains ambiguous. The germline gives CDR1 SGHTA, CDR2 FQGTGA. The CDR3 loop spans 11 amino acids. V was cut by 5 bases and J by 9 bases, with 8 bases left in between. CDR3 bases: TGTGCCAGCAGCCGAACTTCGCCCCAGCATTTT. Translated, it gives CASSRTSPQHF.

Concerning this clone itself: The junction shows a germline mismatch at one end, possibly a read error. The chain joins TRBV7-9 to TRBJ2-7; D not resolved. This CDR3 contains 14 residues. Germline values: CDR1 SEHNR, CDR2 FQNEAQ (reference sequence). The CDR3 loop is CSSSLEEPPYEQYF. The CDR3 bases are TGTTCCAGCAGCTTAGAAGAGCCTCCCTACGAGCAGTACTTC.

V gene TRBV2 combines with J gene TRBJ2-7; 9 bases line up with TRBD1. The CDR3 is 13 residues long. V lost 3 bases, J lost 4 bases, and 1 base stayed unmatched. Germline CDR1 and CDR2: SNHLY and FYNNEI. Written as DNA, the CDR3 is TGTGCCAGCAGTGACGGGACAGGGTACGAGCAGTACTTC. Translating gives CASSDGTGYEQYF. The entire variable domain, with the rest obtained from reference TRBV2 and TRBJ2-7, is as follows: EPEVTQTPSHQVTQMGQEVILRCVPISNHLYFYWYRQILGQKVEFLVSFYNNEISEKSEIFDDQFSVERPDGSNFTLKIRSTKLEDSAMYFCASSDGTGYEQYFGPGTRLTVT.

The chain links TRBV12-5 to TRBJ2-3; 10 bases align to TRBD2. V lost 7 bases, J lost 6 bases, and 13 bases stayed unmatched. Germline-derived CDR1 and CDR2 are LGHNT and FRNRAP. This CDR3 contains 16 residues. CDR3 coding DNA: TGTGCTAGTGTTCCTCCAATTAGCGGGAGGCTGGATACGCAGTATTTT. This sequence encodes CASVPPISGRLDTQYF.

In DNA form, the CDR3 reads TGTGCCAGCAGCCCCCCGGGACAGAACTACCAGTACTTC. Translation gives CASSPPGQNYQYF. This chain connects TRBV7-2 to TRBJ2-5; 7 nucleotides align to TRBD1. Trimming took 5 bases from V and 10 from J; bases not matched to a gene: 10. The CDR3 loop spans 13 amino acids. Per germline, CDR1 SGHTA and CDR2 FQGNSA. The entire variable domain, with the rest obtained from reference TRBV7-2 and TRBJ2-5, is as follows: GAGVSQSPSNKVTEKGKDVELRCDPISGHTALYWYRQSLGQGLEFLIYFQGNSAPDKSGLPSDRFSAERTGGSVSTLTIQRTQQEDSAVYLCASSPPGQNYQYFGPGTRLLVL.

The chain couples TRBV2 to TRBJ1-5; tentative D call: TRBD1 (5 bases). The germline V gene has CDR1 SNHLY and CDR2 FYNNEI. V was trimmed by 7 bases and J by 6 bases, leaving 22 bases between them. CDR3 size: 16 residues. The CDR3 region has the DNA TGTGCCAGCACCCCTGGGGCCCGCGGGGACGGTCAGCCCCAGCATTTT. This sequence encodes CASTPGARGDGQPQHF.

The chain employs TRBV10-3 and TRBJ2-7, with 7 bases that match TRBD1. The J segment lost 4 bases and the V segment lost 7 bases, leaving 4 bases of the junction unmatched. The germline CDR1 and CDR2 sequences are ENHRY and SYGVKD. This CDR3 has 12 residues. The CDR3 nucleotides read TGTGCCATCAACGAGGGGGCTTACGAGCAGTACTTC. It codes for CAINEGAYEQYF.

This sequence joins TRBV4-1 and TRBJ1-4; D is perhaps TRBD1 (5 bases). Per the germline V gene, CDR1 is MGHRA and CDR2 is YSYEKL. V was trimmed by 1 base and J by 8 bases, leaving 17 bases between them. The CDR3 is 16 amino acids. The chain's CDR3 is CASSQVDTDLGEKLFF. Here the CDR3 DNA reads TGCGCCAGCAGCCAAGTGGACACGGACCTTGGGGAAAAACTGTTTTTT.

The rearrangement joins TRBV11-3 to TRBJ2-7; no firm D call. V lost 5 bases, J lost 3 bases, and 8 bases lay in between. The germline gives CDR1 SGHNT, CDR2 YENEEA. CDR3 length: 12 amino acids. The CDR3 region has the DNA TGTGCCAGCAGCCCCAACTACTACGAGCAGTACTTC. Amino acid sequence: CASSPNYYEQYF.

This clone has only one observation. The chain's CDR3 is CASTDTGTGNREQYF. CDR3 DNA sequence: TGTGCCAGCACCGACACCGGGACAGGGAATAGAGAGCAGTACTTC. The chain uses TRBV7-9 and TRBJ2-7, with 9 bases matching TRBD1. The V gene's germline CDR1 is SEHNR and CDR2 FQNEAQ (reference sequence). V gave up 7 bases and J gave up 7 bases; unmatched junction bases: 14. This CDR3 is built from 15 residues.

The V call is TRBV4-3, the J call TRBJ2-4; no clear D gene. The CDR3 is 16 amino acids. V lost 0 bases, J lost 0 bases, and 9 bases lay in between. Germline V CDR1 and CDR2: LGHNA, YSLEER. CDR3 sequence reads: CASSQDLSVAKNIQYF. The CDR3 bases are TGCGCCAGCAGCCAAGATCTCAGCGTAGCCAAAAACATTCAGTACTTC.

V is TRBV28 and J is TRBJ2-5; 10 nucleotides line up with TRBD1. This CDR3 is built from 14 residues. The J segment lost 5 bases and the V segment lost 6 bases, leaving 6 bases of the junction unmatched. Germline values: CDR1 MDHEN, CDR2 SYDVKM. The CDR3 DNA reads TGTGCCAGCAGCGAACTGACAGGGGGCGAGACCCAGTACTTC. Protein sequence: CASSELTGGETQYF.

This rearrangement joins TRBV18 to TRBJ1-5; D is perhaps TRBD1 (6 bases). Germline V lookup: CDR1 KGHSH, CDR2 LQKENI. The CDR3 totals 16 residues. Trimming stripped 6 bases from V and 6 bases from J, with 21 bases between. CDR3: CASSQLSGGAGQPQHF. As DNA, the CDR3 is TGTGCCAGCTCTCAGTTATCGGGGGGGGCAGGTCAGCCCCAGCATTTT.

V is TRBV5-5 and J is TRBJ2-5, with a possible D match to TRBD2 (5 bases). The germline V gene has CDR1 SGHKS and CDR2 YYEKEE (reference sequence). This CDR3 region has 13 residues. V lost 0 bases to trimming and J lost 5 bases, with 8 bases between them. CDR3 protein: CASSLASGETQYF. The CDR3 bases are TGTGCCAGCAGCTTGGCCTCGGGGGAGACCCAGTACTTC.

The rearrangement uses TRBV11-2 and TRBJ1-2; 7 bases are a match to TRBD1. CDR3 length: 14 residues. The V gene's germline CDR1 is SGHAT and CDR2 FQNNGV. Trimming took 5 bases from V and 8 from J; bases not matched to a gene: 11. CDR3 protein: CASSPGVRGSGYTF. As DNA, the CDR3 is TGTGCCAGCAGCCCGGGGGTCAGGGGGTCCGGCTACACCTTC.